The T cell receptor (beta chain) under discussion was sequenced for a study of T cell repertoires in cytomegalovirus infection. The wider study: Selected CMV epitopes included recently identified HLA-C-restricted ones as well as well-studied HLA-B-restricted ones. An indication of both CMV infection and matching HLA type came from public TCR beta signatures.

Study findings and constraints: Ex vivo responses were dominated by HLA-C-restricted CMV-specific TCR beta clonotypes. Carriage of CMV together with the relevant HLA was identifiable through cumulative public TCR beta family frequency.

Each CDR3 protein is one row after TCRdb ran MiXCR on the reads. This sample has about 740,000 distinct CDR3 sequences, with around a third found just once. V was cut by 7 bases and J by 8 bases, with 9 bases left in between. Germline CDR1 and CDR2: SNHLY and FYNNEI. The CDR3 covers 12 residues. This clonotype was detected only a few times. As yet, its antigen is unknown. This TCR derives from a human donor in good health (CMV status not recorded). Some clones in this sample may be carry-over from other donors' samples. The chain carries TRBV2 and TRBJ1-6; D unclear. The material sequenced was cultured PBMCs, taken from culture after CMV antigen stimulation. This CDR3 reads CASTLDDSPLHF. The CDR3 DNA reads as TGTGCCAGCACTCTGGACGATTCACCCCTCCACTTT.